This TCR beta chain stems from a study of blood T cell repertoires in COVID-19 (dated by TCRdb to between 2020 and 2021). Turning to the overall study: The collaborator samples originated in the United States, Italy and Spain and spanned the acute and convalescent phases of COVID-19. The material from the prospective study consisted of cDNA or gDNA derived from T cells, B-cell-depleted T cells, or PBMCs. The dataset comprised deeply sampled blood TCRbeta repertoires from subjects exposed to, actively infected with, or recovered from COVID-19. The repertoires were made available in a free public database intended to serve as a resource for research on the immune response to SARS-CoV-2. Samples came from the ongoing ImmuneRACE study (first 160 participants) plus 1,254 subjects from 6 global collaborators. A de-identified subject ID, COVID-19 status, age in years and sex were almost always included in the sample metadata. HLA class I and class II types, where available, came from metadata supplied by the sample provider rather than from assay-based typing.

Details on this clone: Its target antigen remains unknown. No much larger clone exists at a distance of one base, and base qualities are not known.

From the cysteine through the phenylalanine, the CDR3 covers 13 amino acids. The entry retains the CDR3 DNA only, 39 bases that are in frame from base 1. V and J lose 8 bases and 4 bases, and a span of 14 bases separates them. CDR1 and CDR2 are drawn from the germline V gene (reference sequence): LGHDT, YNNKEL. What the work shows at the level of the full study, not this receptor alone: The amount of clinical and demographic metadata varied by source and participant and was provided uncurated.

In Seattle, one collaborating source enrolled patients while the infection was active and tracked those patients longitudinally over the course of disease. Collaborating institutions collected whole blood in K2EDTA tubes following their own protocols. For TCRbeta analysis, collaborator samples were shipped as frozen whole blood, as isolated PBMCs, or as DNA extracted from either sample type. The immunoSEQ Assay, a bias-controlled multiplex PCR, was used to amplify TCRbeta CDR3 regions from genomic DNA. From the authors' description of their analysis: Within the assay, amplification of reference gene primers was used to estimate how many nucleated cells each sample contained. To quantify the absolute abundance of each unique TCRbeta CDR3 rearrangement, sequence reads were collapsed and filtered. For each sample, productive Simpson clonality was calculated by taking the square root of Simpson's diversity index across productive rearrangements. Not all clones reach the TCRdb copy of this immuneACCESS table, which keeps in-frame sequences only. Checked studies attribute under half of the gap to unresolved V genes and leave the rest unexplained. V and J calls and clone size are given by that table; D and trimming were obtained from the DNA. This sample lists 25,000 to 30,000 clones; 75% to 90% were detected once. Approximately 30% of the sample lies in the top ten.

In this chain, TRBV3-1 (or the pseudogene TRBV3-2) is recombined with TRBJ1-1; possibly the D gene is TRBD1, per 5 matching bases. Source material: peripheral blood. The clonotype was recovered from a woman aged 80 or older with COVID-19, enrolled during active disease. The nucleotides are TGTGCCAGCGGACGGGGGGAACGCACTGAAGCTTTCTTT. Its protein is CASGRGERTEAFF.